This TCR beta chain stems from a study of blood T cell repertoires in COVID-19. Sequenced by immunoSEQ multiplex PCR; TCRdb stores in-frame clones only, minus some. The table lists around 150,000 clones, under 80% of them singletons. The CDR3 runs 13 residues. In germline, CDR1 is WNHNN, CDR2 SYGVQD (reference sequence). V was pared by 3 bases and J by 10 bases, with 8 bases of the junction left unmatched. The sequencing input was peripheral blood. This TCR was recovered from a man aged 65-85 years with acute or convalescent COVID-19. This sequence joins TRBV10-1 and TRBJ1-1, with TRBD1 matching 7 bases. The CDR3 DNA is TGCGCCAGCAGTGAAAACAGGGGAGAACTAGCTTTCTTT. This gives the protein CASSENRGELAFF.